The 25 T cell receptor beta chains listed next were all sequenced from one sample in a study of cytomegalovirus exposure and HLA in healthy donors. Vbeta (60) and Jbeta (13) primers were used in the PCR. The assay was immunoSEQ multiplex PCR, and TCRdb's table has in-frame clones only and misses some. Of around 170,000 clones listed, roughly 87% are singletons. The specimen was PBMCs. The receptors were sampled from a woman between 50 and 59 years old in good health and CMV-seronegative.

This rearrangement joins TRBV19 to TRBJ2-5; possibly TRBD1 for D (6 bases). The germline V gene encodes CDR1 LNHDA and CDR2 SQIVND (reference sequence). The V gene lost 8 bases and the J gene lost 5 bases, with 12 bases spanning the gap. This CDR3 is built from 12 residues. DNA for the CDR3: TGTGCCAGTCAACAGGGCCGGGAGACCCAGTACTTC. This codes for CASQQGRETQYF.

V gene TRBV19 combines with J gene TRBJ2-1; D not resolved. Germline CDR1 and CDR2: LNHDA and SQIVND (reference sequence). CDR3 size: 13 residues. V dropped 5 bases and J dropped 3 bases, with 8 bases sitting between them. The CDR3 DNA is TGTGCCAGTAGTGTCCCGGGCTACAATGAGCAGTTCTTC. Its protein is CASSVPGYNEQFF. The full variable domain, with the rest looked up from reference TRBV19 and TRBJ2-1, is DGGITQSPKYLFRKEGQNVTLSCEQNLNHDAMYWYRQDPGQGLRLIYYSQIVNDFQKGDIAEGYSVSREKKESFPLTVTSAQKNPTAFYLCASSVPGYNEQFFGPGTRLTVL.

CDR3 sequence reads: CASSFGSSYNEQFF. The CDR3, as DNA: TGTGCCAGCAGCTTTGGGAGCTCCTACAATGAGCAGTTCTTC. The rearrangement uses TRBV7-2 and TRBJ2-1; D perhaps matches TRBD2 (5 bases). Between the trimmed V and J ends, which lost 3 bases and 0 bases, there was a span of 6 bases. Germline V gives CDR1 SGHTA, CDR2 FQGNSA. There are 14 residues in the CDR3.

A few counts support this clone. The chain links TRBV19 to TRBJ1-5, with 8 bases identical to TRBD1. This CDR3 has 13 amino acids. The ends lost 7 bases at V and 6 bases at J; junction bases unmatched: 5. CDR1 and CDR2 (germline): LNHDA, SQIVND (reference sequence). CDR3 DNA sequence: TGTGCCAGTACCAAGACAGGGGCTCAGCCCCAGCATTTT. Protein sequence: CASTKTGAQPQHF.

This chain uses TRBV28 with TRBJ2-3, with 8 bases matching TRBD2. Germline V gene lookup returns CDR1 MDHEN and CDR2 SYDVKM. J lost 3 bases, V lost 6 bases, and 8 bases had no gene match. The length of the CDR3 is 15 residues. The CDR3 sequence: CASSRRREETDTQYF. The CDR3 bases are TGTGCCAGCAGCAGAAGGCGGGAGGAAACAGATACGCAGTATTTT.

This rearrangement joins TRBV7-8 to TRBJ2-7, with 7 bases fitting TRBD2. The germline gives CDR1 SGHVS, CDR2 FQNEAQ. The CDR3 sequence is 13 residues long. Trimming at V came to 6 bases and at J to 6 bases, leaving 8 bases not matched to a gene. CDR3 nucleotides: TGTGCCAGCAGACTGGGGGGGTCAGGCGAGCAGTACTTC. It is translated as CASRLGGSGEQYF.

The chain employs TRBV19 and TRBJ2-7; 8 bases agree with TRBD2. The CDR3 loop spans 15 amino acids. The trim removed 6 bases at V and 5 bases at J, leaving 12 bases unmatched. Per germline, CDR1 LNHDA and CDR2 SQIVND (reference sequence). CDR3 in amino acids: CASRNLAGSGNEQYF. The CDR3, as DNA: TGTGCCAGTAGGAACTTAGCGGGGAGCGGGAACGAGCAGTACTTC.

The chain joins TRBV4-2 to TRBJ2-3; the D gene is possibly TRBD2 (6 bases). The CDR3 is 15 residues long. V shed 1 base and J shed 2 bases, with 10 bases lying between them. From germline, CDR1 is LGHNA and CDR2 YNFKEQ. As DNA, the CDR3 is TGTGCCAGCAGCCAAGGGCGGGACTCCACAGATACGCAGTATTTT. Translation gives CASSQGRDSTDTQYF.

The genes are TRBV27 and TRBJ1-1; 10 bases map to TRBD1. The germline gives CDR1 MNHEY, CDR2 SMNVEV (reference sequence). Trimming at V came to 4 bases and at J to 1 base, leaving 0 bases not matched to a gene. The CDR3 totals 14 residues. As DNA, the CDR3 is TGTGCCAGCAGTTGGGACAGGGGGAACACTGAAGCTTTCTTT. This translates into CASSWDRGNTEAFF.

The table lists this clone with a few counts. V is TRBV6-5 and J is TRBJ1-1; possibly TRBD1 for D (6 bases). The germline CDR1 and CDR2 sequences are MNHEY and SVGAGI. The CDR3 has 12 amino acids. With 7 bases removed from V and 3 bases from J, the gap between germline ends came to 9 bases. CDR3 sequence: CASNWTDTEAFF. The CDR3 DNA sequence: TGTGCCAGCAACTGGACAGACACTGAAGCTTTCTTT.

CDR3 in DNA: TGCGCCAGCAGCTTTAATAGCGCGGGGGATGAGCAGTTCTTC. Translating gives CASSFNSAGDEQFF. The chain employs TRBV5-1 and TRBJ2-1, with 7 bases that match TRBD2. V lost 2 bases, J lost 8 bases, and 7 bases stayed unmatched. This CDR3 is built from 14 residues. Germline values: CDR1 SGHRS, CDR2 YFSETQ.

CDR3 protein: CAKRLDSGGYNEQFF. DNA of the CDR3: TGTGCCAAGAGGCTGGACAGCGGGGGGTACAATGAGCAGTTCTTC. The chain combines TRBV2 with TRBJ2-1; 9 bases line up with TRBD2. With V trimmed by 10 bases and J by 4 bases, 11 bases remained unmatched. CDR1 SNHLY and CDR2 FYNNEI come from the germline V gene. The CDR3 has 15 amino acids.

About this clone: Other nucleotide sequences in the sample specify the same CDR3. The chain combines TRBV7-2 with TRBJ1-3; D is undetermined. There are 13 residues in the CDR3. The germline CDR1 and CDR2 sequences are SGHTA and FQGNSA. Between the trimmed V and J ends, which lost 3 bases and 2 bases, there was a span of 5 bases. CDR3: CASSFLTGNTIYF. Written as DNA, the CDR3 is TGTGCCAGCAGCTTTTTAACTGGAAACACCATATATTTT.

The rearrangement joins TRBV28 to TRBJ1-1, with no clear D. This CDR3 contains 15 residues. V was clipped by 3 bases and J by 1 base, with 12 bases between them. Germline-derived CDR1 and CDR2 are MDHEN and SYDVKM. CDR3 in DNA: TGTGCCAGCAGTTTTTTGGCCAGGAAGAACACTGAAGCTTTCTTT. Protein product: CASSFLARKNTEAFF. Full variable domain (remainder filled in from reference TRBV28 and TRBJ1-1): DVKVTQSSRYLVKRTGEKVFLECVQDMDHENMFWYRQDPGLGLRLIYFSYDVKMKEKGDIPEGYSVSREKKERFSLILESASTNQTSMYLCASSFLARKNTEAFFGQGTRLTVV.

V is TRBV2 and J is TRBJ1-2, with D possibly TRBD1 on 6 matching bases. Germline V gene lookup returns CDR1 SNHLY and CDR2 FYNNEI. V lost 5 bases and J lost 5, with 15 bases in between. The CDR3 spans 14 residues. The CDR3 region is CASSIVQGWYGYTF. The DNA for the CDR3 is TGTGCCAGCAGTATCGTTCAGGGGTGGTATGGCTACACCTTC.

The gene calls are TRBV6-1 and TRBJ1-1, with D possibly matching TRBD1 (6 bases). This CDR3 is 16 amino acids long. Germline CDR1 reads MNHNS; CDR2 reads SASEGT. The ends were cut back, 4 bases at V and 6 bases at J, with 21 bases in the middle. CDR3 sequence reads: CASSAHRVGDWPEAFF. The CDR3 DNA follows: TGTGCCAGCAGTGCCCACAGGGTAGGGGATTGGCCTGAAGCTTTCTTT.

The CDR3 is CASSLMEGRNIQYF. The CDR3 DNA follows: TGTGCCAGCAGCTTAATGGAGGGGAGAAACATTCAGTACTTC. The chain recombines TRBV7-2 with TRBJ2-4; D is possibly TRBD2 (6 bases). The CDR3 extends over 14 amino acids. The germline V and J ends were trimmed by 2 bases and 6 bases, with 11 bases remaining between them. Germline V gene sequence: CDR1 SGHTA, CDR2 FQGNSA. The full variable domain, rest sourced from reference TRBV7-2 and TRBJ2-4, is GAGVSQSPSNKVTEKGKDVELRCDPISGHTALYWYRQSLGQGLEFLIYFQGNSAPDKSGLPSDRFSAERTGGSVSTLTIQRTQQEDSAVYLCASSLMEGRNIQYFGAGTRLSVL.

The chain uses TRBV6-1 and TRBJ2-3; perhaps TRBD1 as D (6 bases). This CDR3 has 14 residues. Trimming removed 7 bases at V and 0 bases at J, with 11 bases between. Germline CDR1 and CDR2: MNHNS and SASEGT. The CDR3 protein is CASNKGVSTDTQYF. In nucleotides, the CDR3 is TGTGCCAGCAACAAGGGGGTAAGCACAGATACGCAGTATTTT.

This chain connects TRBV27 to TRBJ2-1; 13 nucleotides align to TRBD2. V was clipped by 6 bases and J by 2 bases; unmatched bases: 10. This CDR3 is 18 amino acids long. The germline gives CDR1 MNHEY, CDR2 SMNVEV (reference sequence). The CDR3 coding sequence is TGTGCCAGCAGGCCAATTGGACTAGCGGGAGTACCCTACAATGAGCAGTTCTTC. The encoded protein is CASRPIGLAGVPYNEQFF.

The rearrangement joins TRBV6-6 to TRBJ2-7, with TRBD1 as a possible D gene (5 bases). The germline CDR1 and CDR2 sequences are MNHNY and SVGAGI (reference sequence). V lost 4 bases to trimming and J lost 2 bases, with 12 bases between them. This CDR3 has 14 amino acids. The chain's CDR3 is CASSLGQGTYEQYF. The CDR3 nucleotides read TGTGCCAGCAGTTTAGGCCAGGGAACCTACGAGCAGTACTTC.

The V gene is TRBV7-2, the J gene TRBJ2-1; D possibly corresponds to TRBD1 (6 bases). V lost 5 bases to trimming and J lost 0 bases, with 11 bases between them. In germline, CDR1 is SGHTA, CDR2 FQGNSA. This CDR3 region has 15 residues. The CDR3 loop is CASSIIQGSYNEQFF. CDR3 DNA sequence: TGTGCCAGCAGCATAATACAGGGCTCCTACAATGAGCAGTTCTTC.

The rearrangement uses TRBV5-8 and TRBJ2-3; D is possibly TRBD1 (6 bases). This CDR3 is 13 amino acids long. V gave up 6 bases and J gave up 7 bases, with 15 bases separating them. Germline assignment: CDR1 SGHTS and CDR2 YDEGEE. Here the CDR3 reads CASTNLRGNTQYF. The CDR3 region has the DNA TGTGCCAGCACCAACCTCAGGGGCAATACGCAGTATTTT.

CDR3 sequence reads: CASSPLPLGTGDYDGYTF. The CDR3 nucleotides read TGTGCCAGCTCACCACTACCCCTGGGGACAGGGGATTATGATGGCTACACCTTC. V gene TRBV18 combines with J gene TRBJ1-2; 10 positions match TRBD1. The CDR3 totals 18 residues. Trimming removed 1 base from V and 6 bases from J; junction bases left unmatched: 14. The V gene's germline CDR1 is KGHSH and CDR2 LQKENI.

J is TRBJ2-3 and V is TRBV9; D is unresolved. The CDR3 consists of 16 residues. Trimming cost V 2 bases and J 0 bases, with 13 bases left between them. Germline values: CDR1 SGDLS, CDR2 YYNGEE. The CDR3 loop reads CASSVDWMTSTDTQYF. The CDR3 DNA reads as TGTGCCAGCAGCGTGGATTGGATGACTAGCACAGATACGCAGTATTTT.

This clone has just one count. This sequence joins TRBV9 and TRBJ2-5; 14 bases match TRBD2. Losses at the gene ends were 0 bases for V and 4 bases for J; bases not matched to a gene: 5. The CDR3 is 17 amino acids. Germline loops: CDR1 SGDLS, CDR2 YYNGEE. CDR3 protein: CASSVAPGLAGVETQYF. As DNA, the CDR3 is TGTGCCAGCAGCGTAGCCCCGGGACTAGCGGGGGTAGAGACCCAGTACTTC.